The T cell receptor (beta chain) described here comes from a study of spatial heterogeneity in lung cancer. TCRdb ran MiXCR on the 5' RACE reads and lists one entry per CDR3 protein. The data contain 20,000 to 30,000 distinct CDR3 sequences, about a tenth of them singletons. This clonotype was seen more than once but under ten times. The J segment lost 1 base and the V segment lost 0 bases, leaving 6 bases of the junction unmatched. From germline, CDR1 is SGHTA and CDR2 FQGNSA. The CDR3 consists of 17 residues. As to time point: blood at routine non-recurrence follow-up after resection. J is TRBJ1-1 and V is TRBV7-2; 9 bases are shared with TRBD1. The TCR was taken from a male donor with early-stage non-small cell lung cancer. The starting material was PBMCs, obtained at follow-up. The CDR3 nucleotides read TGTGCCAGCAGCTTAGCTTGGGACAGGGAGGCGAACACTGAAGCTTTCTTT. It translates to CASSLAWDREANTEAFF.